Detailed here is one TCR beta chain. Its antigen is as yet unknown. The sample originates from a study of cytomegalovirus exposure and HLA in healthy donors. The study's findings and limits: Researchers catalogued some 160 TCR beta chains as cytomegalovirus-associated. Per published accounts, TCR beta sequences correctly predicted the HLA-A and HLA-B alleles of most subjects. As a later analysis showed, a missense DCLRE1C variant was linked to trimming of TCR beta V- and J-genes.

PCR used 60 Vbeta primers and 13 Jbeta primers. Per the study methods: As a later analysis found, there were 82 million or so unique TCR beta chains, of which roughly 11 million were shared. Clones were sequenced by immunoSEQ multiplex PCR, and TCRdb holds only the in-frame ones, with some missing. That table supplies the V and J calls and clone size; D and trimming were determined from the DNA. Its table records 100,000 to 150,000 clones. This CDR3 has 17 amino acids. Trimming cost V 0 bases and J 0 bases, with 11 bases left between them. Germline V gene lookup returns CDR1 SGHNT and CDR2 YENEEA. The sequence derives from a woman in her thirties or forties in good health and CMV-seronegative. The rearrangement joins TRBV11-3 to TRBJ2-2, with D unclear. The sequencing sample was made of PBMCs. The CDR3 protein is CASSLDGNRANTGELFF. In nucleotides, the CDR3 is TGTGCCAGCAGCTTAGATGGAAACAGAGCGAACACCGGGGAGCTGTTTTTT.